The 3 T cell receptor beta chains in this list originate from one sample, sequenced in a study of identical twins. TCRdb fed the 5' RACE reads into MiXCR, producing one record per CDR3 protein. The profile shows approximately 1.8 million distinct CDR3 sequences, around 33% of them singletons. Sequenced sample: cord blood. The receptors were gathered from a newborn girl in good health.

The chain couples TRBV27 to TRBJ1-6; the D is unclear. V was trimmed by 1 base and J by 3 bases, leaving 10 bases between them. The CDR3 consists of 16 residues. The germline V gene encodes CDR1 MNHEY and CDR2 SMNVEV (reference sequence). The DNA of the CDR3 is TGTGCCAGCAGTTTATTCTCAGTTCGCTATAATTCACCCCTCCACTTT. Its protein product is CASSLFSVRYNSPLHF.

The chain carries TRBV15 and TRBJ1-2; D unclear. The V end lost 0 bases, the J end lost 4 bases, and 12 bases lay between the germline ends. The CDR3 spans 15 residues. Per the germline V gene, CDR1 is LNHNV and CDR2 is YYDKDF (reference sequence). CDR3 region: CATSRDRVALYGYTF. The CDR3 coding sequence is TGTGCCACCAGCAGAGATCGCGTGGCTCTCTATGGCTACACCTTC.

There are many counts of this clonotype. This chain uses TRBV20-1 with TRBJ1-5; D may be TRBD1 (6 bases). Trimming removed 3 bases at V and 5 bases at J, with 8 bases between. This CDR3 comprises 12 residues. Per the germline V gene, CDR1 is DFQATT and CDR2 is SNEGSKA (reference sequence). The CDR3 reads CSASPGDQPQHF. The CDR3 region has the DNA TGCAGTGCTAGTCCAGGGGATCAGCCCCAGCATTTT.